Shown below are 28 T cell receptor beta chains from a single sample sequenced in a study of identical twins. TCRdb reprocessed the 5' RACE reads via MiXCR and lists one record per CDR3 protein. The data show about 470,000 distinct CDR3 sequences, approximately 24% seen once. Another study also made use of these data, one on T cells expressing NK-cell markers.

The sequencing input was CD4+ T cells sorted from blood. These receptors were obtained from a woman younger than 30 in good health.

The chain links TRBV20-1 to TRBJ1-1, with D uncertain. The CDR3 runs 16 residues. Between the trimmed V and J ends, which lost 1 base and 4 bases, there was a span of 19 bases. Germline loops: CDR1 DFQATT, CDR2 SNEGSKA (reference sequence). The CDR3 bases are TGCAGTGCTAGAGCCCCTAGGATCCGGAGGGCCACTGAAGCTTTCTTT. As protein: CSARAPRIRRATEAFF.

The CDR3 nucleotides are TGTGCCAGCAGCGTAGTTGGGGCCAACACTGAAGCTTTCTTT. Translated: CASSVVGANTEAFF. The gene calls are TRBV9 and TRBJ1-1; D is perhaps TRBD1 (5 bases). The CDR3 length is 14 residues. The germline gives CDR1 SGDLS, CDR2 YYNGEE. Trimming took off 0 bases at V and 2 bases at J, with 8 bases between the two ends.

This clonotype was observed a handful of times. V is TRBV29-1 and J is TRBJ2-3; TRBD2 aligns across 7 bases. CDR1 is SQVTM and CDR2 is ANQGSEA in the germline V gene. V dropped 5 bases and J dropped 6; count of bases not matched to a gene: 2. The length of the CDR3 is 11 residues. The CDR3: CSVTGGDTQYF. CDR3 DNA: TGCAGCGTTACCGGGGGGGATACGCAGTATTTT.

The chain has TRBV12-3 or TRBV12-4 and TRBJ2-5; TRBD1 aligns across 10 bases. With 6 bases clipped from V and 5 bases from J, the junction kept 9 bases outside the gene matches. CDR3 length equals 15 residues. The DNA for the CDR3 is TGTGCCAGCAGCAACTGGACAGGGGGTGAGGAGACCCAGTACTTC. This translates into CASSNWTGGEETQYF.

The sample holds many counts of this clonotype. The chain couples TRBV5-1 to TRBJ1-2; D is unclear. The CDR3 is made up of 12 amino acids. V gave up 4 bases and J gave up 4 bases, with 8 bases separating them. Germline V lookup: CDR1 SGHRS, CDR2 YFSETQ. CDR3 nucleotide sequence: TGCGCCAGCAGCGACGCCCGCTATGGCTACACCTTC. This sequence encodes CASSDARYGYTF. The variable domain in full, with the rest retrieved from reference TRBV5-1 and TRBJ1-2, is KAGVTQTPRYLIKTRGQQVTLSCSPISGHRSVSWYQQTPGQGLQFLFEYFSETQRNKGNFPGRFSGRQFSNSRSEMNVSTLELGDSALYLCASSDARYGYTFGSGTRLTVV.

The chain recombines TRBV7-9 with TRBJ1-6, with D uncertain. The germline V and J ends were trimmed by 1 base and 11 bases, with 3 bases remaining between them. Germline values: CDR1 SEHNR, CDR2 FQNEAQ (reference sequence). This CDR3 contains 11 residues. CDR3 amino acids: CASSLGAPLHF. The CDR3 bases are TGTGCCAGCAGCTTAGGGGCACCCCTCCACTTT.

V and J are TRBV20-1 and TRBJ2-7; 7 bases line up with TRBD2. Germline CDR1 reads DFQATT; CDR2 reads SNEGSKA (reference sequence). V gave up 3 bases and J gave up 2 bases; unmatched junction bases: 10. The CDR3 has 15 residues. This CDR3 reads CSASGPERGTYEQYF. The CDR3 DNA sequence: TGCAGTGCTAGTGGTCCCGAGCGGGGAACCTACGAGCAGTACTTC.

CDR3 residues: CSARKDRSTEAFF. CDR3 coding DNA: TGCAGTGCTAGGAAGGACAGGAGCACTGAAGCTTTCTTT. The V and J genes are TRBV20-1 and TRBJ1-1, with TRBD1 matching 7 bases. The junction had 5 bases not matched to a gene; V was cut back by 3 bases and J by 4 bases. The CDR3 runs to 13 residues. Germline V gene sequence: CDR1 DFQATT, CDR2 SNEGSKA (reference sequence).

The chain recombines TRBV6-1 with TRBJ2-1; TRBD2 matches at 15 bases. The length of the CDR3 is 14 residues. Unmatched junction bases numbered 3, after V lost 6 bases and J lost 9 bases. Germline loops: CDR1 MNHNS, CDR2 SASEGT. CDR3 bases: TGTGCCAGCAGCGGACTAGCGGGAGGGAGTGAGCAGTTCTTC. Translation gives CASSGLAGGSEQFF.

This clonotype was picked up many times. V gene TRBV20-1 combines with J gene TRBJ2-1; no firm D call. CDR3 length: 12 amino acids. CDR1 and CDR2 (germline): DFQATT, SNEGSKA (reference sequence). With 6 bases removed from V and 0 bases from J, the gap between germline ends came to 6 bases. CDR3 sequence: CSAPSSYNEQFF. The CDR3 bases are TGCAGTGCCCCAAGCTCCTACAATGAGCAGTTCTTC.

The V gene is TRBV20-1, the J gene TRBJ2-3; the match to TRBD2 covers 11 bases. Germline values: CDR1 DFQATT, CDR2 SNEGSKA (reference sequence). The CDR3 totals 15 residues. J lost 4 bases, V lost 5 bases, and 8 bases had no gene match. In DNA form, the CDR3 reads TGCAGTGCTCAACTTAGCGGGAGGGCACCAGATACGCAGTATTTT. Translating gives CSAQLSGRAPDTQYF.

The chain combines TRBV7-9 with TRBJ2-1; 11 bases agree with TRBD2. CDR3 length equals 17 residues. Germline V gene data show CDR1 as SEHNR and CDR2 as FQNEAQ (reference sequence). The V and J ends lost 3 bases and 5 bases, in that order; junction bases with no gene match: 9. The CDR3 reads CASSFNPGLAVNNEQFF. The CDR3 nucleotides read TGTGCCAGCAGCTTTAATCCGGGACTAGCGGTTAACAATGAGCAGTTCTTC.

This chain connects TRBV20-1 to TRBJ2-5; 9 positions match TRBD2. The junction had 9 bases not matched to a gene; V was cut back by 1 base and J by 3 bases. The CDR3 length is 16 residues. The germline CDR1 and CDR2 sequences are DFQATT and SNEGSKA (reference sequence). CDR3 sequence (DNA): TGCAGTGCTAGAGTCCCCGGTAGCGGGGGTAAAGAGACCCAGTACTTC. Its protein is CSARVPGSGGKETQYF.

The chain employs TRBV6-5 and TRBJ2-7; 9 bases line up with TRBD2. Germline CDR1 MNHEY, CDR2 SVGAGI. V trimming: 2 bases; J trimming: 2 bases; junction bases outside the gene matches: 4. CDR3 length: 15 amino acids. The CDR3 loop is CASSYRPSGTYEQYF. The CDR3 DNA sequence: TGTGCCAGCAGTTACAGGCCTAGCGGGACCTACGAGCAGTACTTC.

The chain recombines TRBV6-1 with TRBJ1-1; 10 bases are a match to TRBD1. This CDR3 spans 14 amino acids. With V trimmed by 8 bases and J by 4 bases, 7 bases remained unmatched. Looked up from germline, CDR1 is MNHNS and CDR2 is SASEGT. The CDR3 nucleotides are TGTGCCAGCGTAAGACAGGGGGCCCGCACTGAAGCTTTCTTT. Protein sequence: CASVRQGARTEAFF.

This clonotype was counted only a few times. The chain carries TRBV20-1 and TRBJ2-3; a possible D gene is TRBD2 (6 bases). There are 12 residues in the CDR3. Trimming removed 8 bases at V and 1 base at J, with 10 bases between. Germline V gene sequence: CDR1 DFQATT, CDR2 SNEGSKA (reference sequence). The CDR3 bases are TGCAGTTGGGTAGCGGGCACAGATACGCAGTATTTT. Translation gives CSWVAGTDTQYF.

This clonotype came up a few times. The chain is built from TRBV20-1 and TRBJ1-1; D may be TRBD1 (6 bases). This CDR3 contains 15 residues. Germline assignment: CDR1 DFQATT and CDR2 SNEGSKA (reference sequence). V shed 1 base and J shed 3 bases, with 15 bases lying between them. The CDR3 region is CSARGSRGPDTEAFF. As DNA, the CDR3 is TGCAGTGCTAGAGGCTCCAGGGGACCGGACACTGAAGCTTTCTTT.

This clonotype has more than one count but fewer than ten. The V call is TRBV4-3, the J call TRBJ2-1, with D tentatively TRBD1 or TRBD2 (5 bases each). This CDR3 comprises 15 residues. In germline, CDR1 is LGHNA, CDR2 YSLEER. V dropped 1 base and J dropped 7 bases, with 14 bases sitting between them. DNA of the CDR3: TGCGCCAGCAGCCAAGGGGGACGGGGTAGGAATGAGCAGTTCTTC. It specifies CASSQGGRGRNEQFF.

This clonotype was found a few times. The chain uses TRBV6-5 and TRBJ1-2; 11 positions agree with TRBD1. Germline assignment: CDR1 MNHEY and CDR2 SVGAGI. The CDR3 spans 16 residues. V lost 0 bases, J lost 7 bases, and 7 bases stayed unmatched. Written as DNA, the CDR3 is TGTGCCAGCAGTTACTCGAAAGGACAGGGGGCGTCTGGCTACACCTTC. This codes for CASSYSKGQGASGYTF.

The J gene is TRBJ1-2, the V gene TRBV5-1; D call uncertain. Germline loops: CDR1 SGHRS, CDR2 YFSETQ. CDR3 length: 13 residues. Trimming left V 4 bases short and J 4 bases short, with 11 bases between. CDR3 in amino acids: CASSEPTSYGYTF. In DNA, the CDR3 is TGCGCCAGCAGCGAACCTACCTCCTATGGCTACACCTTC.

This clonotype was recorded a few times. In DNA form, the CDR3 reads TGTGCCAGCTCACCATTCACAGGCGAAAACATTCAGTACTTC. It is translated as CASSPFTGENIQYF. This rearrangement joins TRBV18 to TRBJ2-4, with D tentatively TRBD1 (5 bases). This CDR3 is 14 amino acids long. The germline CDR1 and CDR2 sequences are KGHSH and LQKENI. V was clipped by 2 bases and J by 5 bases, with 10 bases between them.

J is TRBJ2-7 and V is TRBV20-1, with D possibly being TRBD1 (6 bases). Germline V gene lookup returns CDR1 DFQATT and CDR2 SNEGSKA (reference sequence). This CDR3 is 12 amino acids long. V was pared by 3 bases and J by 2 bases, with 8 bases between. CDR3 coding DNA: TGCAGTGCTAGCACAGGGCCCTACGAGCAGTACTTC. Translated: CSASTGPYEQYF.

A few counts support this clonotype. CDR3 in DNA: TGCAGTGCTAGAGATCAGAGGGATACGCAGTATTTT. As protein: CSARDQRDTQYF. This rearrangement joins TRBV20-1 to TRBJ2-3; no firm D call. CDR3 length: 12 amino acids. Germline V gene sequence: CDR1 DFQATT, CDR2 SNEGSKA (reference sequence). Trimming took off 0 bases at V and 6 bases at J, with 7 bases between the two ends.

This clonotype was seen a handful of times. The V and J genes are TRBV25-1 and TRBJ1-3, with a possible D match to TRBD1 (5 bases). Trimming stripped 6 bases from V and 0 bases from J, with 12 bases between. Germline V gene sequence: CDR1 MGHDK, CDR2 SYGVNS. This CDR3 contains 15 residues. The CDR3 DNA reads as TGTGCCAGCAGAATGGGGACGGCCTCTGGAAACACCATATATTTT. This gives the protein CASRMGTASGNTIYF.

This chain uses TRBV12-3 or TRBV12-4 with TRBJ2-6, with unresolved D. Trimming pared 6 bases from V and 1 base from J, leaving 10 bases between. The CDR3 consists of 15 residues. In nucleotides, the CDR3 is TGTGCCAGCAGACCTGAGCAGTCTGGGGCCAACGTCCTGACTTTC. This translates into CASRPEQSGANVLTF.

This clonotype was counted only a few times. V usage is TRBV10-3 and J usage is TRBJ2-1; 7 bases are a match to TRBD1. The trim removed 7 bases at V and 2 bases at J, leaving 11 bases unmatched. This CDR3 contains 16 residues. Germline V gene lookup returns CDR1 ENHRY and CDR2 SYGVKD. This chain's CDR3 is CAITDTSGGAYNEQFF. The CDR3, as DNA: TGTGCCATCACCGATACCTCAGGGGGTGCCTACAATGAGCAGTTCTTC.

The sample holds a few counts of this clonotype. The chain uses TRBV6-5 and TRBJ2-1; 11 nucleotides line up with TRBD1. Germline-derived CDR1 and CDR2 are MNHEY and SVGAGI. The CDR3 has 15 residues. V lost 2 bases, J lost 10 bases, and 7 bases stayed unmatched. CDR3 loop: CASSYTGTGGWEQFF. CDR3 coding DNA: TGTGCCAGCAGTTACACTGGGACAGGGGGTTGGGAGCAGTTCTTC.

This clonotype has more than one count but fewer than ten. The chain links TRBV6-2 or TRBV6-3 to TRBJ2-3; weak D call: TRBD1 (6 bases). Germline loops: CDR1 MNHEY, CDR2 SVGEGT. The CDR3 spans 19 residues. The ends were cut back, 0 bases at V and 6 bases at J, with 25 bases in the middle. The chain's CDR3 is CASSYSDPRQGPPWDTQYF. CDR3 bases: TGTGCCAGCAGTTACTCGGACCCTAGGCAGGGGCCCCCGTGGGATACGCAGTATTTT.